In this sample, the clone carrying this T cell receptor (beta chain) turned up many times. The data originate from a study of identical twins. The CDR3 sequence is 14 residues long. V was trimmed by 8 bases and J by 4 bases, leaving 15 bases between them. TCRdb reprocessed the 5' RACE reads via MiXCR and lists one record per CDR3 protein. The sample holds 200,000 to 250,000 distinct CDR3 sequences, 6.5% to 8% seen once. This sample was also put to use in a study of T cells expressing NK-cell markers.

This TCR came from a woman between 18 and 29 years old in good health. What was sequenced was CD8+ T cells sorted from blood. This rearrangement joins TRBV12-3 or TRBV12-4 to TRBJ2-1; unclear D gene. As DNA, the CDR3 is TGTGCCAGCTCAGTTTTATCCAGTTACAATGAGCAGTTCTTC. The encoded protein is CASSVLSSYNEQFF.